The next 3 T cell receptor beta chains were all read from a single sample in a study of beta chain features in type 1 diabetes. cDNA synthesis used the whole RNA isolate, giving expressed TCRB sequences. Method: immunoSEQ multiplex PCR; TCRdb's copy keeps in-frame clones and lacks some. This table has around 350,000 clones, over 10% appearing once. Sequenced: naive CD4+ T cells from blood. These TCRs come from a man aged 18 to 30 in good health.

On this clone itself: Additional DNA sequences in this sample encode the identical CDR3. J is TRBJ2-7 and V is TRBV20-1, with D uncertain. CDR3 length equals 11 residues. Trimming cost V 0 bases and J 3 bases, with 3 bases left between them. CDR1 is DFQATT and CDR2 is SNEGSKA in the germline V gene (reference sequence). In nucleotides, the CDR3 is TGCAGTGCTAGAGAGAGCTACGAGCAGTACTTC. Protein sequence: CSARESYEQYF.

J is TRBJ2-7 and V is TRBV9; 16 nucleotides match TRBD2. J lost 1 base, V lost 4 bases, and 5 bases had no gene match. Germline V gene data show CDR1 as SGDLS and CDR2 as YYNGEE. The CDR3 spans 17 residues. The CDR3 spells CASSLGTSGGASYEQYF. CDR3 bases: TGTGCCAGCAGCCTGGGGACTAGCGGGGGGGCATCCTACGAGCAGTACTTC. The whole variable domain, filled in from reference TRBV9 and TRBJ2-7, reads DSGVTQTPKHLITATGQRVTLRCSPRSGDLSVYWYQQSLDQGLQFLIQYYNGEERAKGNILERFSAQQFPDLHSELNLSSLELGDSALYFCASSLGTSGGASYEQYFGPGTRLTVT.

This clone has just a few counts. V is TRBV6-1 and J is TRBJ2-1; tentative D call: TRBD2 (5 bases). CDR1 MNHNS and CDR2 SASEGT come from the germline V gene. The CDR3 loop spans 14 amino acids. The V end lost 7 bases, the J end lost 6 bases, and 16 bases lay between the germline ends. The CDR3 region has the DNA TGTGCCAGCACCCCAGGCGGGTTCTCCAATGAGCAGTTCTTC. Its protein product is CASTPGGFSNEQFF.